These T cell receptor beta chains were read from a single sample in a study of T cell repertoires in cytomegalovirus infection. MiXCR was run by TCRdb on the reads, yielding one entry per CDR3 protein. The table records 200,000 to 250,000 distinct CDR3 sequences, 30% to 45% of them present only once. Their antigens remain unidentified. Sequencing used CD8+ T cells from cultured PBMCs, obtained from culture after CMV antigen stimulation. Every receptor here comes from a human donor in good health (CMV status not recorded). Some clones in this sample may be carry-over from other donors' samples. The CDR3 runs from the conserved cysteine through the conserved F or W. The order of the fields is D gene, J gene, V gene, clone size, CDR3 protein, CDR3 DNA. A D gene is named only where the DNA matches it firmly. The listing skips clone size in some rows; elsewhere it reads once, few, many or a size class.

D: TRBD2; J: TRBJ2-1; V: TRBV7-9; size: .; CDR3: CASSKRTSGDYNEQFF; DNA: TGTGCCAGCAGCAAAAGGACTAGCGGTGACTACAATGAGCAGTTCTTC
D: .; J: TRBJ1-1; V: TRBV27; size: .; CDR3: CASSLRHGLEAFF; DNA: TGTGCCAGCAGCCTTAGACACGGTCTTGAAGCTTTCTTT
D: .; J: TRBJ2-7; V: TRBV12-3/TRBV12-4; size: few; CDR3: CASSPTGLYEQYF; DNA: TGTGCCAGCAGCCCGACGGGGTTGTACGAGCAGTACTTC
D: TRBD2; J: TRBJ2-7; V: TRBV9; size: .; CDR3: CASSSGGDSSYEQYF; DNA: TGTGCCAGCAGCTCGGGGGGGGACTCTTCCTACGAGCAGTACTTC
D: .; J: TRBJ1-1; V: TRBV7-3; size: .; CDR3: CASSYPGSPEAFF; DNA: TGTGCCAGCAGCTACCCAGGGTCCCCTGAAGCTTTCTTT
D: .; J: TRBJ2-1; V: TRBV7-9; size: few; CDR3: CASPRGTLNEQFF; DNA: TGTGCCAGTCCAAGAGGGACCCTCAATGAGCAGTTCTTC
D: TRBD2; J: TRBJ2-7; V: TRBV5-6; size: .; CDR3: CASRRSAGGEFKEQYF; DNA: TGTGCCAGCCGGCGATCCGCGGGGGGCGAGTTTAAGGAGCAGTACTTC
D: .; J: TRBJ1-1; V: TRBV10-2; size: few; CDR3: CASLSINRDLISGTEAFF; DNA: TGCGCCAGCCTCTCCATAAACCGGGACCTAATATCGGGCACTGAAGCTTTCTTT
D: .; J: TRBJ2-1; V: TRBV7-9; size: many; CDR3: CASSPRLGWDEQFF; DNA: TGTGCCAGCAGCCCCCGGCTGGGGTGGGATGAGCAGTTCTTC
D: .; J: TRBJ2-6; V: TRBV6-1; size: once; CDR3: CASGPRLTSNGANVLTF; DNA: TGTGCCAGCGGGCCCCGCTTAACTAGCAATGGGGCCAACGTCCTGACTTTC
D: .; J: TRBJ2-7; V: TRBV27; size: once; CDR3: CASRTGPMNYEQYF; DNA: TGTGCCAGCAGGACGGGACCGATGAACTACGAGCAGTACTTC
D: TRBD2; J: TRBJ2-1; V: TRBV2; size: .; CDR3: CASIKRGSSYNEQFF; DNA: TGTGCCAGCATTAAGCGGGGGTCCTCCTACAATGAGCAGTTCTTC
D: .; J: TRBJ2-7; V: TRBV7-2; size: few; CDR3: CASSLDGYGYEQYF; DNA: TGTGCCAGCAGCTTAGACGGGTACGGTTACGAGCAGTACTTC
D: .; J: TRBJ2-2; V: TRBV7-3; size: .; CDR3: CASSHPTGELFF; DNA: TGTGCCAGCAGCCACCCCACCGGGGAGCTGTTTTTT
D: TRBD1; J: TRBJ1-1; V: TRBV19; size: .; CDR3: CASSIPGQGRTEAFF; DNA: TGTGCCAGTAGTATTCCGGGACAGGGGAGAACTGAAGCTTTCTTT
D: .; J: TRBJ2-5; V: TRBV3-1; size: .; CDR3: CASSTKRLVQETQYF; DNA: TGTGCCAGCAGCACAAAGAGACTAGTCCAAGAGACCCAGTACTTC
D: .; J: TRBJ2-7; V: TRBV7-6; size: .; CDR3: CSSSPESSYEQYF; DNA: TGTTCCAGCAGCCCAGAGTCCAGCTACGAGCAGTACTTC
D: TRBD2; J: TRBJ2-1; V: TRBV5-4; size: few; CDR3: CASSFLAGGSNEQFF; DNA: TGTGCCAGCAGCTTCCTAGCGGGGGGATCCAATGAGCAGTTCTTC
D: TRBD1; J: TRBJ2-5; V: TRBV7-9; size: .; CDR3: CASSSNRDRVRETQYF; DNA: TGTGCCAGCAGCTCAAACCGGGACAGGGTGCGAGAGACCCAGTACTTC
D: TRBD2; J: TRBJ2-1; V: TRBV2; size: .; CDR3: CTSRRTSRLEFF; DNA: TGTACCAGCAGGAGGACTAGCCGGCTGGAATTCTTC
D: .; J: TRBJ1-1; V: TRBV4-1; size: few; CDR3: CASSQDWGQNTEAFF; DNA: TGCGCCAGCAGCCAAGATTGGGGACAGAACACTGAAGCTTTCTTT
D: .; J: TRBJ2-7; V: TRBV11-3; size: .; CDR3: CASGHSLAERYEQYF; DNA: TGTGCCAGCGGCCATTCTTTAGCGGAGCGGTACGAGCAGTACTTC
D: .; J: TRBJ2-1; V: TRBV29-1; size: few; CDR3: CSVVPGRDEQFF; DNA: TGCAGCGTTGTACCGGGGCGGGATGAGCAGTTCTTC
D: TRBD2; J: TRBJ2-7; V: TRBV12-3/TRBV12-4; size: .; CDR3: CASRSSNRGLAGVAGEQYF; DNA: TGTGCCAGCAGATCTTCCAATCGGGGACTAGCGGGAGTTGCAGGCGAGCAGTACTTC
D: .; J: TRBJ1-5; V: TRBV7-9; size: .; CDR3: CASSPAKNQPQHF; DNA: TGTGCCAGCAGCCCGGCGAAGAATCAGCCCCAGCATTTT
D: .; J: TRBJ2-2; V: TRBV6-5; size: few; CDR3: CASSYGGGELFF; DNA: TGTGCCAGCAGTTACGGAGGGGGGGAGCTGTTTTTT
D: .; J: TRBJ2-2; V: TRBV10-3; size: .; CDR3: CAIIPELGSGELFF; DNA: TGTGCCATCATCCCAGAGTTAGGGTCCGGGGAGCTGTTTTTT
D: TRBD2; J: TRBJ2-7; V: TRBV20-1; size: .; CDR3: CSARTSDHYEQYF; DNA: TGCAGTGCTAGAACTAGCGATCACTACGAGCAGTACTTC
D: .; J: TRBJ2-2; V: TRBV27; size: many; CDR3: CASGTSGLGGELFF; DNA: TGTGCCAGCGGGACTTCAGGGTTGGGCGGGGAGCTGTTTTTT
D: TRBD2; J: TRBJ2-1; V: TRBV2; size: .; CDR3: CASSGTSGSYNEQFF; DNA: TGTGCCAGCAGTGGGACTAGCGGCTCCTACAATGAGCAGTTCTTC
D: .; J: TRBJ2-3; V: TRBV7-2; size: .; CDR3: CASISERDTQYF; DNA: TGTGCCAGCATCTCAGAAAGGGATACGCAGTATTTT
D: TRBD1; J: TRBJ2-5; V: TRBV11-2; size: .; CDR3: CASARGQGVQETQYF; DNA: TGTGCCAGCGCGAGGGGGCAGGGGGTTCAAGAGACCCAGTACTTC
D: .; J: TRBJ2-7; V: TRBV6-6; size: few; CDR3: CASRWYSWDGLLDEQYF; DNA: TGTGCCAGTAGATGGTATTCTTGGGACGGATTACTCGACGAGCAGTACTTC
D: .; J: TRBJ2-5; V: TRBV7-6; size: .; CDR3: CASSSTWKPGETQYF; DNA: TGTGCCAGCAGCTCCACTTGGAAACCAGGGGAGACCCAGTACTTC
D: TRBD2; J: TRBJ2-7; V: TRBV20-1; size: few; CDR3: CSARRGGGRSYEQYF; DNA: TGCAGTGCTAGGCGGGGGGGGGGGCGGTCCTACGAGCAGTACTTC
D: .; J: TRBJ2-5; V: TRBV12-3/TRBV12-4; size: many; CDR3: CASSPGPWQETQYF; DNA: TGTGCCAGCAGTCCCGGGCCCTGGCAAGAGACCCAGTACTTC
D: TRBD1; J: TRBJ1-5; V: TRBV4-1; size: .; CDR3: CASSQGWDRGMEPQHF; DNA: TGCGCCAGCAGCCAAGGATGGGACAGGGGAATGGAGCCCCAGCATTTT
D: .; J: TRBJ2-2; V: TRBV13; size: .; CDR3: CASTNWGTGAHTGELFF; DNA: TGTGCCAGCACCAACTGGGGCACGGGAGCCCACACCGGGGAGCTGTTTTTT
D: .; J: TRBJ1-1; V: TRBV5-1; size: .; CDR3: CASSLNPTNTEAFF; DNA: TGCGCCAGCAGCTTGAATCCGACGAACACTGAAGCTTTCTTT
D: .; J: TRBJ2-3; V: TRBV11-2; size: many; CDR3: CASSLEGGGAGTDTQYF; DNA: TGTGCCAGCAGCTTAGAAGGAGGGGGGGCCGGGACAGATACGCAGTATTTT
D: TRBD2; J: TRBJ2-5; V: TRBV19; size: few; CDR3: CACAPERGQETQYF; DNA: TGTGCCTGCGCCCCCGAGCGGGGCCAAGAGACCCAGTACTTC
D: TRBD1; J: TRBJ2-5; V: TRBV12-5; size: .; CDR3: CASQQDREETQYF; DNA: TGTGCTAGTCAACAGGACAGGGAAGAGACCCAGTACTTC
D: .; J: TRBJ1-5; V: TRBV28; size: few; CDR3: CASSSHLGNQPQHF; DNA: TGTGCCAGCAGTTCCCACTTGGGCAATCAGCCCCAGCATTTT
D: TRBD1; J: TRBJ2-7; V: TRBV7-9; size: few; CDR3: CASSLVGTGDEQYF; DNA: TGTGCCAGCAGCTTAGTAGGGACAGGGGACGAGCAGTACTTC
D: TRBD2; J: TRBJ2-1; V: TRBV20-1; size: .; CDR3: CSASPWVGGSSYNEQFF; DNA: TGCAGTGCTTCCCCGTGGGTCGGGGGGTCCTCCTACAATGAGCAGTTCTTC